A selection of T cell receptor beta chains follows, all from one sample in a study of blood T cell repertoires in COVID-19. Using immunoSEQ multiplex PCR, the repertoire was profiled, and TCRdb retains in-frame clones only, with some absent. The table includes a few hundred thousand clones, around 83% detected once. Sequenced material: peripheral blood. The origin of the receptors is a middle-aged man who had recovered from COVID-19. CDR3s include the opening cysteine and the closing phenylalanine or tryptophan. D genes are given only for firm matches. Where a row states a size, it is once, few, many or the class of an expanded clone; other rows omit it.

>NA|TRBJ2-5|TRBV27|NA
CASGLRGETQYF
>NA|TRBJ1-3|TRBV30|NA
CAWASGNTIYF
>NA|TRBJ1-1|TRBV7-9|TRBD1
CASSSYRGLDGAFF
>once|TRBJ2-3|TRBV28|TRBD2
CASSSPWLAGGSTDTQYF
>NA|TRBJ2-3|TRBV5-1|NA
CASSLGPGGTDTQYF
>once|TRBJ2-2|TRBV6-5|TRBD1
CASRTGQGPGELFF
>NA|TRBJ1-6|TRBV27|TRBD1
CASSPRTGNNSPLHF
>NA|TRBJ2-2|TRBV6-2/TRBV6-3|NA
CASSYSISGNTGELFF
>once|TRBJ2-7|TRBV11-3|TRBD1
CASSFSGQGPYEQYF
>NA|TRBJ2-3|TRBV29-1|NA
CSAEADTQYF
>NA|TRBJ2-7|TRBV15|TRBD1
CATSRDGTGAYEQYF
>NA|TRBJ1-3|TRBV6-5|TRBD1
CASRPSTGAGNTIYF
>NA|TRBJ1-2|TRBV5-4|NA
CASSKGLANYGYTF
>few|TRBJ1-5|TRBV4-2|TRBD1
CASSQEGQLSNQPQHF
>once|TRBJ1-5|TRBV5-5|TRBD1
CASSAYPGQGARNQPQHF
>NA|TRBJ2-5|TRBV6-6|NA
CASSPRETQYF
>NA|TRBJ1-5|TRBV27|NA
CASSLHYRSNQPQHF
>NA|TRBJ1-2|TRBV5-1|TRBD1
CASSQPRTGGYGYTF
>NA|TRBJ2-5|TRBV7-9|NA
CASRDAQGTQYF
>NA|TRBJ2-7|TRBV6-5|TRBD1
CASSSWGQGAHEQYF
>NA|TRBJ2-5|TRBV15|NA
CATSRDQGSETQYF
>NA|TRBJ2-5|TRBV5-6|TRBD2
CASSAHPGLRLGAETQYF
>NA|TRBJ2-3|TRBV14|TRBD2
CASSLAGHTDTQYF
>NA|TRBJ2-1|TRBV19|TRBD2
CASSIALAATLNEQFF
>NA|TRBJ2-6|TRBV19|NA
CASRPPGAPSGANVLTF
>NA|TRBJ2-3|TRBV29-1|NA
CSVVAGTDTQYF
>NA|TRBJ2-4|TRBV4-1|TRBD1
CASSHPGQGGKNIQYF
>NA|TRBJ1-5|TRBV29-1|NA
CSVAEGSRDQPQHF
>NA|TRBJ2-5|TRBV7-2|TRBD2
CASSYMLLAVQETQYF
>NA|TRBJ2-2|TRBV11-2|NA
CASSLGGRGGTGELFF
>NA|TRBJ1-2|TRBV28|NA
CASRRQNYGYTF
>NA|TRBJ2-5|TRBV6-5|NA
CASLRGETQYF
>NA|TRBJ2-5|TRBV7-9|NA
CASSLQGGQETQYF
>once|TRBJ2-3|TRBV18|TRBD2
CASSATSVQDTQYF
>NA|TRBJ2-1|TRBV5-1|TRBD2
CASSLTSGPKGNEQFF
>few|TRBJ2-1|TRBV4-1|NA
CASSQVGGSKQFF
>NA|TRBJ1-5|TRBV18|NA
CASSPSSGWNQPQHF
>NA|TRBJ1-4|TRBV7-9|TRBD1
CASSLAGQVNEKLFF
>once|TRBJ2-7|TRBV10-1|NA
CASSESAGLIYEQYF
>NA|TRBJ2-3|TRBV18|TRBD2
CASSPWTSGRALTDTQYF
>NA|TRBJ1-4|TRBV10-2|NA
CASSGLGGGVREKLFF
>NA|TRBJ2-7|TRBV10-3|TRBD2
CAISVGTSGSYEQYF
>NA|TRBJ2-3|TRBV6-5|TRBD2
CASSYQWTSGTDTQYF
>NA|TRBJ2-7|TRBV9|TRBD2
CASSVGLAGTYEQYF